The entry below gives a single T cell receptor (beta chain) sequence along with its context. Primers: 60 Vbeta forward and 13 Jbeta reverse. Assay: immunoSEQ multiplex PCR; the TCRdb copy retains only in-frame clones and omits some. The sample comprises 180,000 or so clones, 70% to 80% of which are singletons, and about 1.5% rests with the top ten. The data were taken from a study of cytomegalovirus exposure and HLA in healthy donors. The CDR3 is 18 residues long. V is TRBV21-1 and J is TRBJ2-6; the table's D call TRBD1 went unverified against the DNA. TRBV21-1 is given as a pseudogene. This TCR was recovered from a man younger than 30 in good health and CMV-seronegative. Sequencing used PBMCs. In nucleotides, the CDR3 is TGTGCCAGCGCTCGGGACAGCCGGTGGAGCCCTGGGGCCAACGTCCTGACTTTC. Encoded protein: CASARDSRWSPGANVLTF.